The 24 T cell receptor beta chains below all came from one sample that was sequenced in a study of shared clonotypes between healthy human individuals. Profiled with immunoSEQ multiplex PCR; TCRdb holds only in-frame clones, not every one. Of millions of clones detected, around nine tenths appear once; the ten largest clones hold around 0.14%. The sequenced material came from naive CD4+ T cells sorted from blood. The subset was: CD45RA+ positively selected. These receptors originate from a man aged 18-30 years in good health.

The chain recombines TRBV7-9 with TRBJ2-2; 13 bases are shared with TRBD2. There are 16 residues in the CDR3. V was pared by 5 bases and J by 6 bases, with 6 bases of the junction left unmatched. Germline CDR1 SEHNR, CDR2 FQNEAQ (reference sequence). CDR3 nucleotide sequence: TGTGCCAGCAGCACAGGGACTAGCGGGATCTCCGGGGAGCTGTTTTTT. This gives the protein CASSTGTSGISGELFF.

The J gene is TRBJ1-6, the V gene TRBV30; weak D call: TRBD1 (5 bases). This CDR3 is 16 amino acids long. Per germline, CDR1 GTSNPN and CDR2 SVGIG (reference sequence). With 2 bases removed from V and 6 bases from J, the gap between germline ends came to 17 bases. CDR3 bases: TGTGCCTGGAGTCGGGGACCCCTGAGCGGTAATTCACCCCTCCACTTT. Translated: CAWSRGPLSGNSPLHF.

In DNA form, the CDR3 reads TGTGCCAGTAGTATAGGGGCTACAGGGGGCAATTTACGATCGAACACTGAAGCTTTCTTT. It translates to CASSIGATGGNLRSNTEAFF. The chain has TRBV19 and TRBJ1-1, with TRBD1 matching over 9 bases. The V gene's germline CDR1 is LNHDA and CDR2 SQIVND (reference sequence). CDR3 size: 20 residues. Germline trimming cut 1 base from V and 1 base from J; bases unmatched to any gene: 16.

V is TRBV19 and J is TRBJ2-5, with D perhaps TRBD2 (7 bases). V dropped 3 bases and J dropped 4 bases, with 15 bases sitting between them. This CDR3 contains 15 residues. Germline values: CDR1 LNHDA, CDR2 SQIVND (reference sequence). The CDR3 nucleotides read TGTGCCAGTAGTATTGGTGGGGGGGCCACAGAGACCCAGTACTTC. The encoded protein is CASSIGGGATETQYF.

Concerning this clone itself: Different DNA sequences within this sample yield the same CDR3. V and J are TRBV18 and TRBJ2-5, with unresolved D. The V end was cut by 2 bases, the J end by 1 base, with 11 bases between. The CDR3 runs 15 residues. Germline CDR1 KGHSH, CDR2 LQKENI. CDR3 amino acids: CASSPIPGSQETQYF. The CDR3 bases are TGTGCCAGCTCACCAATCCCCGGGTCCCAAGAGACCCAGTACTTC.

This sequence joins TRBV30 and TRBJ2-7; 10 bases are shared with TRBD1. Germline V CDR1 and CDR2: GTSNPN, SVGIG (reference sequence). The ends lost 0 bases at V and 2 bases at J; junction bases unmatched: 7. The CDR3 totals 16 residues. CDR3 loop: CAWSVTGQGGTYEQYF. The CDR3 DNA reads TGTGCCTGGAGTGTAACCGGACAGGGGGGCACCTACGAGCAGTACTTC.

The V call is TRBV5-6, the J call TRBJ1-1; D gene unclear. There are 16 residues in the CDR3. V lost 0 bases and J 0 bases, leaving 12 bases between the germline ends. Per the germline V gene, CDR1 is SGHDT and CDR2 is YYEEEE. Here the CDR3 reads CASSLDGGRMNTEAFF. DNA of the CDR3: TGTGCCAGCAGCTTGGATGGTGGCAGAATGAACACTGAAGCTTTCTTT. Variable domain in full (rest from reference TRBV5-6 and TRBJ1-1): DAGVTQSPTHLIKTRGQQVTLRCSPKSGHDTVSWYQQALGQGPQFIFQYYEEEERQRGNFPDRFSGHQFPNYSSELNVNALLLGDSALYLCASSLDGGRMNTEAFFGQGTRLTVV.

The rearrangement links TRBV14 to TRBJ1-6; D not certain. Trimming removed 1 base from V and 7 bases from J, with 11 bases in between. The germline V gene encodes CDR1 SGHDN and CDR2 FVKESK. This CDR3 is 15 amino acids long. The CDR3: CASSQASGVNSPLHF. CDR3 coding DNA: TGTGCCAGCAGCCAAGCGTCCGGCGTAAATTCACCCCTCCACTTT.

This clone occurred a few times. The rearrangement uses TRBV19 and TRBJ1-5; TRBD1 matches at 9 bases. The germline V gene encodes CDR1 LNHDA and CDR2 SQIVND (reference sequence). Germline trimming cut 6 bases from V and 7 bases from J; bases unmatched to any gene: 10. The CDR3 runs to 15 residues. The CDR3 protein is CASRFGQGLRQPQHF. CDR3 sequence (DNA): TGTGCCAGTAGATTCGGACAGGGGCTGAGACAGCCCCAGCATTTT.

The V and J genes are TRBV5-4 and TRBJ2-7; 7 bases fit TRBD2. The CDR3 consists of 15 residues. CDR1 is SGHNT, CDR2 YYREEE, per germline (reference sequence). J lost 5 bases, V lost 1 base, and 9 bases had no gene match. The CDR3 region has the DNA TGTGCCAGCAGCTTGCTGGGGGGGGTTTATAACGAGCAGTACTTC. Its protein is CASSLLGGVYNEQYF.

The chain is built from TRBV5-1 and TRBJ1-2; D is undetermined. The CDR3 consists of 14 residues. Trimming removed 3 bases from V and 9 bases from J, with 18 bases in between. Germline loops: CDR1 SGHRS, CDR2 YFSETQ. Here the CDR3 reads CASSSPEEPWSYTF. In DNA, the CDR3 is TGCGCCAGCAGCTCTCCGGAGGAGCCCTGGAGCTACACCTTC.

The CDR3 DNA reads as TGTGCCAGCAGCTTAGACAGGGCAGCCGGAAACACCATATATTTT. Translated, it gives CASSLDRAAGNTIYF. The V call is TRBV13, the J call TRBJ1-3, with D possibly being TRBD1 (6 bases). The CDR3 loop spans 15 amino acids. The V gene lost 1 base and the J gene lost 4 bases, with 11 bases spanning the gap. Germline-derived CDR1 and CDR2 are PRHDT and FYEKMQ (reference sequence).

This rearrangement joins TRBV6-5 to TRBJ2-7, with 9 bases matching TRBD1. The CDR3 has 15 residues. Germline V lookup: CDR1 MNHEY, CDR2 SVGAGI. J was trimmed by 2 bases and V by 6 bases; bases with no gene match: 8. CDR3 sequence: CASSLLQGAPYEQYF. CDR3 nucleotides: TGTGCCAGCAGCTTACTACAGGGGGCTCCCTACGAGCAGTACTTC.

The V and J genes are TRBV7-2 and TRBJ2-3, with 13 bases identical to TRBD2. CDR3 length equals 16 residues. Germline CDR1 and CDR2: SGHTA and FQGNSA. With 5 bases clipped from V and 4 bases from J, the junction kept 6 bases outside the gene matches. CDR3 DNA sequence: TGTGCCAGCAGCCTGCGGACTAGCGGGAGCGCAGATACGCAGTATTTT. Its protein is CASSLRTSGSADTQYF.

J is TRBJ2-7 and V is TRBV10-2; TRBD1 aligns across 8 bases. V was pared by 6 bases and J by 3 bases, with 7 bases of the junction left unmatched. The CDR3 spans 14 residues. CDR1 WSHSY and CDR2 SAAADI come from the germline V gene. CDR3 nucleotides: TGCGCCAGCAGGCCCGGACAGGGATACTACGAGCAGTACTTC. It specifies CASRPGQGYYEQYF.

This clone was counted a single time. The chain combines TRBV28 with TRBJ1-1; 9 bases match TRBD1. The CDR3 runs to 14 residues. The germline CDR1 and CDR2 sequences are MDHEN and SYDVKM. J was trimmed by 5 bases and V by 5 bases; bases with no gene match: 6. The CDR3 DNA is TGTGCCAGCAGTATCACAGGGGGCTGGACTGAAGCTTTCTTT. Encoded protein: CASSITGGWTEAFF.

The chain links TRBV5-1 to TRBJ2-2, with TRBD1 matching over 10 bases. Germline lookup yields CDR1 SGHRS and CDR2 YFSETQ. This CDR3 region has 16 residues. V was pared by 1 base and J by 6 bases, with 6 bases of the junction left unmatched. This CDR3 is CASSLRGTGDAGELFF. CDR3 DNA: TGCGCCAGCAGCTTGAGGGGGACAGGGGACGCCGGGGAGCTGTTTTTT. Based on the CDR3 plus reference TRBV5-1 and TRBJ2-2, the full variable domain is KAGVTQTPRYLIKTRGQQVTLSCSPISGHRSVSWYQQTPGQGLQFLFEYFSETQRNKGNFPGRFSGRQFSNSRSEMNVSTLELGDSALYLCASSLRGTGDAGELFFGEGSRLTVL.

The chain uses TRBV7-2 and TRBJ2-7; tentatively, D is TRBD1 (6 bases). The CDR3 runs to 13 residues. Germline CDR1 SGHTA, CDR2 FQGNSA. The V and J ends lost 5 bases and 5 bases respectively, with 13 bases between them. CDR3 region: CASSGQILNEQYF. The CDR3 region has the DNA TGTGCCAGCAGCGGACAGATCCTAAACGAGCAGTACTTC. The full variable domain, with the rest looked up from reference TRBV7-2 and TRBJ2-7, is GAGVSQSPSNKVTEKGKDVELRCDPISGHTALYWYRQSLGQGLEFLIYFQGNSAPDKSGLPSDRFSAERTGGSVSTLTIQRTQQEDSAVYLCASSGQILNEQYFGPGTRLTVT.

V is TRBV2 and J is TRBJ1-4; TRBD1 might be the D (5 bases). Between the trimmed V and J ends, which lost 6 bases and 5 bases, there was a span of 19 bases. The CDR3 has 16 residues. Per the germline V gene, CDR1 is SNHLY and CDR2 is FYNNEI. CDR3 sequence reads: CASRPQGRLENEKLFF. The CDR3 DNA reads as TGTGCCAGCAGGCCCCAGGGACGGCTAGAGAATGAAAAACTGTTTTTT.

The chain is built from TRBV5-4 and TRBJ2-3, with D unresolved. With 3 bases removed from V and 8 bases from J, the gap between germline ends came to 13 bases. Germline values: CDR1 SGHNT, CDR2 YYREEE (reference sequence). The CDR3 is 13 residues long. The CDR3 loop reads CASSSSVAPTQYF. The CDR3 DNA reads TGTGCCAGCAGCTCGTCGGTTGCGCCTACGCAGTATTTT.

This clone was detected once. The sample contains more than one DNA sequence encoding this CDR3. CDR3 sequence: CASSLGLASTDTQYF. The CDR3 DNA reads as TGTGCCAGCAGCCTGGGGCTAGCCAGCACAGATACGCAGTATTTT. J is TRBJ2-3 and V is TRBV5-4; either TRBD1 or TRBD2 may supply D (5 bases each). Germline V gene lookup returns CDR1 SGHNT and CDR2 YYREEE (reference sequence). There are 15 residues in the CDR3. V lost 4 bases, J lost 0 bases, and 12 bases lay in between.

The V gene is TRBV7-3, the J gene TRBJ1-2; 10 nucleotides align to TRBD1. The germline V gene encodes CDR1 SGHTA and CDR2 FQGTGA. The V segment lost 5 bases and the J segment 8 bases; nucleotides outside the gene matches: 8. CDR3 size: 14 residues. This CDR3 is CASSPFGTGEGYTF. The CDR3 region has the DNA TGTGCCAGCAGCCCGTTTGGGACAGGGGAAGGCTACACCTTC.

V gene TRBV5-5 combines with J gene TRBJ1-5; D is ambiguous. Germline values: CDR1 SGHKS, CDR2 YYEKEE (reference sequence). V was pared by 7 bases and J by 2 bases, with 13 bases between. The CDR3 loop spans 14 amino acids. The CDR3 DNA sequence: TGTGCCAGCGGGTTGGCGGTGGGCAATCAGCCCCAGCATTTT. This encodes CASGLAVGNQPQHF.

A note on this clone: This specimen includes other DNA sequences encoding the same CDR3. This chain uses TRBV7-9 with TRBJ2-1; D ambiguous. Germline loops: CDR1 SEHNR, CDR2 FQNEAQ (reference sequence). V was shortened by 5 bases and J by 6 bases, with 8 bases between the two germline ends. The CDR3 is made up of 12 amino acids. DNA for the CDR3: TGTGCCAGCAGCCCTCTTGGCAATGAGCAGTTCTTC. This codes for CASSPLGNEQFF.